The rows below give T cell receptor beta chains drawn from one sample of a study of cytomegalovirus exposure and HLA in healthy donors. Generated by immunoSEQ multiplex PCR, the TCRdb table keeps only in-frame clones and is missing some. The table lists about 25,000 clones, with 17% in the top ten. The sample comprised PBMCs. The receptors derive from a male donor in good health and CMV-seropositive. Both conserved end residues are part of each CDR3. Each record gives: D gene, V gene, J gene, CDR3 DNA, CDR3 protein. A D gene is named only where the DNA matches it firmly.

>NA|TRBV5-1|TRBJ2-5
TGCGCCAGCAGCCCCCTTTTGACAGGACAAGAGACCCAGTACTTC
CASSPLLTGQETQYF
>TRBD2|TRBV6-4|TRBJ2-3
TGTGCCAGCAGTGACGGGACTAGCGGGGCAGATACGCAGTATTTT
CASSDGTSGADTQYF
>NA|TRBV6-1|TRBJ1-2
TGTGCCAGCAGTGAGCGTGGTGGGAGGGATGGCTACACCTTC
CASSERGGRDGYTF
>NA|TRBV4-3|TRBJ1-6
TGCGCCAGCAGCCAAGTGGAGGATTCACCCCTCCACTTT
CASSQVEDSPLHF
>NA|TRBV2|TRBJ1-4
TGTGCCAGCAAGGACATGACTAATGAAAAACTGTTTTTT
CASKDMTNEKLFF
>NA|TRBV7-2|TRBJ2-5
TGTGCCAGCAGCTTAACTATTGGGACTGGGGTAGAGACCCAGTACTTC
CASSLTIGTGVETQYF
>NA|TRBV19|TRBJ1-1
TGTGCCAGTAGCCGCGAGGGGGGGGCGAACACTGAAGCTTTCTTT
CASSREGGANTEAFF
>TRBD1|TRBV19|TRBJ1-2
TGTGCCAGTAGTCCCCTGAGAGGGGGCAGGAACTATGGCTACACCTTC
CASSPLRGGRNYGYTF
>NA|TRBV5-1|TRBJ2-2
TGCGCCAGCAGCGAACAGGGTACAGCGAACACCGGGGAGCTGTTTTTT
CASSEQGTANTGELFF
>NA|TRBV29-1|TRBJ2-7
TGCAGCGTTACGGACAGCTACGAGCAGTACTTC
CSVTDSYEQYF
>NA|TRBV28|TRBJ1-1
TGTGCCAGCCAGGGTAACACTGAAGCTTTCTTT
CASQGNTEAFF
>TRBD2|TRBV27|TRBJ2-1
TGTGCCAGCAGTCCGGGACTAGCGGGAGGCCCATACAATGAGCAGTTCTTC
CASSPGLAGGPYNEQFF
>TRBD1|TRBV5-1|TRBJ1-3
TGCGCCAGCAGCTTGGCGACAGGGGGAAACACCATATATTTT
CASSLATGGNTIYF
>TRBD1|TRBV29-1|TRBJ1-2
TGCAGCGCCGGGACAGTGGAAACCGAAAAGTACACCTTC
CSAGTVETEKYTF
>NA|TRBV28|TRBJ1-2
TGTGCCTTGGGGGGAATCTATGGCTACACCTTC
CALGGIYGYTF
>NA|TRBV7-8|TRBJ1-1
TGTGCCAGCTTGGTGGGAGGGGTCAGAACGACTGAAGCTTTCTTT
CASLVGGVRTTEAFF
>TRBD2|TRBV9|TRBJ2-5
TGTGCCAGCAGCCGGACTAGCGGGAGCCTTGAGACCCAGTACTTC
CASSRTSGSLETQYF
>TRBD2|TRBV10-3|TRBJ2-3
TGTGCCACCATACTAGCGCTAGGCACAGATACGCAGTATTTT
CATILALGTDTQYF
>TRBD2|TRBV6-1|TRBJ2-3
TGTGCCAGCAGTGGACTAGCGGGGGACACAGATACGCAGTATTTT
CASSGLAGDTDTQYF
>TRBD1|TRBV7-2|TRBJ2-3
TGTGCCAGCAGCTTAAAAGGGGGCGATACGCAGTATTTT
CASSLKGGDTQYF
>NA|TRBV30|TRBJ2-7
TGTGCCTGGAATCAGGGCCCCTACGAGCAGTACTTC
CAWNQGPYEQYF
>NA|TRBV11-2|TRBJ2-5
TGTGCCAGCAGCTTCTGGGGCCGGGAGACCCAGTACTTC
CASSFWGRETQYF
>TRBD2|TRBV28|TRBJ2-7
TGTGCCAGCAGTTCCCCTGGGGGGGTGGGAATAAGCGAGCAGTACTTC
CASSSPGGVGISEQYF
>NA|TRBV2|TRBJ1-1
TGTGCCAGCAAAAAGGTACAGGACACTGAAGCTTTCTTT
CASKKVQDTEAFF
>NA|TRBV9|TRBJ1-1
TGTGCCAGCAGCGCTGGGGTGGGAGGCGGGAACACTGAAGCTTTCTTT
CASSAGVGGGNTEAFF
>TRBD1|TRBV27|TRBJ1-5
TGTGCCAGCAGGACGACAGGGTTGAGCAATCAGCCCCAGCATTTT
CASRTTGLSNQPQHF
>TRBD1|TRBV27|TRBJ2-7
TGTGCCAGCAGTTTAGATCCAGGGGGCTGGGGCGAGCAGTACTTC
CASSLDPGGWGEQYF
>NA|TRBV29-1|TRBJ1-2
TGCAGCGTTACAACCGGACAATCGTTTTATGGCTACACCTTC
CSVTTGQSFYGYTF
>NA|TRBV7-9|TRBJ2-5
TGTGCCAGCAGCCCAAAAGCCGCACCGCGGTTAGGAGAGACCCAGTACTTC
CASSPKAAPRLGETQYF
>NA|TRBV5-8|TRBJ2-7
TGTGCCAGCAGCTTGAGGGACACAAACTACGAGCAGTACTTC
CASSLRDTNYEQYF
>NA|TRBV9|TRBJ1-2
TGTGCCAGCAGCGCTTCCTTACAGGGAAAGGGCTACACCTTC
CASSASLQGKGYTF
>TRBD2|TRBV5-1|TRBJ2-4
TGCGCCAGCAGCTGGGATCTAGCGGGTGTGGACATTCAGTACTTC
CASSWDLAGVDIQYF
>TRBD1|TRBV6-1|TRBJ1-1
TGTGCCAGCAGTGTATCGGACAGGGTAGACACTGAAGCTTTCTTT
CASSVSDRVDTEAFF
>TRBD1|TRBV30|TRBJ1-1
TGTGCCTGGAGTCCCGGGGACAGGCGGAAAGCTTTCTTT
CAWSPGDRRKAFF
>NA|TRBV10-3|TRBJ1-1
TGTGCCATCAGTGACGGCGGGATGAACACTGAAGCTTTCTTT
CAISDGGMNTEAFF
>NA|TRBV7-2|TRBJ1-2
TGTGCCAGCAGCTCTAACAGAGCTGCTTATGGCTACACCTTC
CASSSNRAAYGYTF
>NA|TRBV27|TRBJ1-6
TGTGCCAGCAGTCTCAGTAATTCACCCCTCCACTTT
CASSLSNSPLHF
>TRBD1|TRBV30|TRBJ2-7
TGTGCCTGGAGCCGGACAGGGGGCTACGAGCAGTACTTC
CAWSRTGGYEQYF
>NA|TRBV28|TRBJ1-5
TGTGCCAGCACCTGGGGCAGAAATCAGCCCCAGCATTTT
CASTWGRNQPQHF
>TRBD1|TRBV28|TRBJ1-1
TGTGCCAGCATCGTGAGGGGGCCCGCGAACACTGAAGCTTTCTTT
CASIVRGPANTEAFF
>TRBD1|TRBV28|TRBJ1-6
TGTGCCAGCAGTTTATCTACCGGGACAGGGGGCCGCTCACCCCTCCACTTT
CASSLSTGTGGRSPLHF
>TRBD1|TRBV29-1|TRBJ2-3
TGCAGCGTTTCCGGGACAGGAGGGTTTGCAGATACGCAGTATTTT
CSVSGTGGFADTQYF
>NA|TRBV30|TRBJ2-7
TGTGCCTGGAAGGAGGGCGGAGCCTACGAGCAGTACTTC
CAWKEGGAYEQYF
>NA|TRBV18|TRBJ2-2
TGTGCCAGCTCACCAAACCCAGTGATGAACACCGGGGAGCTGTTTTTT
CASSPNPVMNTGELFF
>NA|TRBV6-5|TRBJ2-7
TGTGCCAGCAGTTACTCACTGCAGGGGATAGCCTACGAGCAGTACTTC
CASSYSLQGIAYEQYF
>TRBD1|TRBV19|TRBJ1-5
TGTGCCAGTCAACCGGGACAGATTATTACTCAGCCCCAGCATTTT
CASQPGQIITQPQHF
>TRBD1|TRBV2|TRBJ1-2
TGTGCCAGCAGCCCACAGGGGACAAACTATGGCTACACCTTC
CASSPQGTNYGYTF
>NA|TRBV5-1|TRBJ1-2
TGCGCCAGCAGCTTGGAGTGGGCGAGAGACGGCTACACCTTC
CASSLEWARDGYTF
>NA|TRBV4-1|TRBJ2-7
TGCGCCAGCAGCCAAGAAGGGGGCGAGCAGTACTTC
CASSQEGGEQYF
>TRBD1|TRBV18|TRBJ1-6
TGTGCCAGCTCACCAATCGGGGACAGGGGATTATCCTATAATTCACCCCTCCACTTT
CASSPIGDRGLSYNSPLHF
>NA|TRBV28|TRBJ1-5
TGTGCCAGCAGTCCCCCTAATCAGCCCCAGCATTTT
CASSPPNQPQHF
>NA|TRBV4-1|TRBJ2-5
TGCGCCAGCAGCCGGACCCCGCGGGACCAAGAGACCCAGTACTTC
CASSRTPRDQETQYF